This T cell receptor beta chain was captured by sequencing in a study of memory CD4+ T cells and cytomegalovirus serostatus. The study's findings and limits: About 40% of the roughly 150 known CMV-associated TCRbeta sequences appeared in CD4+ memory.

Notes on this clone: Its antigen is unknown.

Sequencing was performed with immunoSEQ multiplex PCR; in TCRdb, only in-frame clones are kept and a portion is missing. The repertoire includes tens of thousands of clones, roughly 77% of them detected once, and 0.79% sits in the top ten. The sort gate was single viable CD3+CD4+CD8-CD45RO+ cells for memory CD4+ T cells. This clonotype was obtained from an adult in good health and CMV-seronegative. Sequenced: memory CD4+ T cells from blood.

The CDR3 sequence is CASSYARDYGYTF. The CDR3 bases are TGTGCCAGCAGTTACGCCAGGGACTATGGCTACACCTTC. The genes are TRBV6-5 and TRBJ1-2, with D perhaps TRBD1 (5 bases). Germline CDR1 reads MNHEY; CDR2 reads SVGAGI. The CDR3 contains 13 residues. V was shortened by 2 bases and J by 3 bases, with 7 bases between the two germline ends.